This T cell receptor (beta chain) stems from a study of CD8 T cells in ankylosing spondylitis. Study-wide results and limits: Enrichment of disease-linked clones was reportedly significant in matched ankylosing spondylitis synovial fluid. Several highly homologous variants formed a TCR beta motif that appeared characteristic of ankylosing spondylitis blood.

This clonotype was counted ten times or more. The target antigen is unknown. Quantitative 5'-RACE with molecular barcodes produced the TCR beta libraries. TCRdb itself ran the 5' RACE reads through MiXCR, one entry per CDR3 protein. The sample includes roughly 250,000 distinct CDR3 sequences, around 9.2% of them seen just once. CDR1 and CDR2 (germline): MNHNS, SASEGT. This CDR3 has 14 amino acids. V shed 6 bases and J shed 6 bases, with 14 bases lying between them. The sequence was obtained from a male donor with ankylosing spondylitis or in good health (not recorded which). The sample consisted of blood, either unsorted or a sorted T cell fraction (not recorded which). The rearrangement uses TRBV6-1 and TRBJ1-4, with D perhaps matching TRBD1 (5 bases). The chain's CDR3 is CASSRDGRDEKLFF. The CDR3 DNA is TGTGCCAGCAGCCGGGACGGCCGAGATGAAAAACTGTTTTTT.